The 7 T cell receptor beta chains reported below all come from one sample, sequenced in a study of blood T cell repertoires in COVID-19 (dated by TCRdb to the early 2020s). The method behind the library was the immunoSEQ multiplex PCR assay. In its TCRdb copy, this immuneACCESS table keeps in-frame sequences only and misses some clones. Where compared with another copy, unresolved V genes explain less than half of these, and the others have no known cause. This sample is represented by approximately 120,000 clones; 80% of them were singletons. Clones ranked in the top ten supply around 4% of the sample. The sample comprised peripheral blood. The receptors come from a human donor in a cohort sampled during active or convalescent COVID-19.

This sequence joins TRBV19 and TRBJ1-5, with a tentative D call TRBD1 (6 bases). Germline CDR1 is LNHDA and CDR2 is SQIVND (reference sequence). The CDR3 contains 16 residues. V was cut by 1 base and J by 1 base, with 11 bases left in between. In DNA, the CDR3 is TGTGCCAGTAGTATAGGTTGGCAGGGGAGCAATCAGCCCCAGCATTTT. This codes for CASSIGWQGSNQPQHF.

The CDR3: CASSPWDRVSGELFF. The CDR3 region has the DNA TGTGCCAGTAGTCCATGGGACAGGGTTTCCGGGGAGCTGTTTTTT. The rearrangement joins TRBV19 to TRBJ2-2, with 9 bases that match TRBD1. J was trimmed by 6 bases and V by 5 bases; bases with no gene match: 7. The CDR3 loop spans 15 amino acids. From germline, CDR1 is LNHDA and CDR2 SQIVND (reference sequence).

The chain uses TRBV27 and TRBJ2-5; 13 bases agree with TRBD2. With V trimmed by 5 bases and J by 10 bases, 10 bases remained unmatched. This CDR3 is built from 15 residues. From germline, CDR1 is MNHEY and CDR2 SMNVEV (reference sequence). The CDR3 here is CASSVTGLAGRDQYF. The CDR3 DNA reads as TGTGCCAGCAGTGTCACGGGACTAGCGGGGAGGGACCAGTACTTC.

This clone was counted a few times. This rearrangement joins TRBV19 to TRBJ1-1; 8 bases map to TRBD1. Germline CDR1 and CDR2: LNHDA and SQIVND (reference sequence). The ends lost 4 bases at V and 8 bases at J; junction bases unmatched: 9. The CDR3 loop spans 14 amino acids. This CDR3 reads CASSRATGAGEAFF. CDR3 in DNA: TGTGCCAGTAGTAGGGCGACAGGGGCAGGGGAAGCTTTCTTT.

The genes are TRBV6-2 or TRBV6-3 and TRBJ2-7; the D gene is possibly TRBD2 (6 bases). Trimming took 0 bases from V and 9 from J, leaving 21 bases between them. The CDR3 extends over 16 amino acids. Germline CDR1 is MNHEY and CDR2 is SVGEGT. CDR3 nucleotide sequence: TGTGCCAGCAGTTACTCCTTCGCTTGGAGGGCTGAGGGGCAGTACTTC. Translated: CASSYSFAWRAEGQYF.

The rearrangement links TRBV7-3 to TRBJ2-1, with 10 bases fitting TRBD1. V lost 5 bases, J lost 7 bases, and 5 bases stayed unmatched. The V gene's germline CDR1 is SGHTA and CDR2 FQGTGA. The CDR3 runs to 14 residues. The CDR3 sequence is CASSPPDRGNEQFF. CDR3 DNA: TGTGCCAGCAGCCCACCGGACAGGGGGAATGAGCAGTTCTTC.

The chain couples TRBV15 to TRBJ1-2; 7 positions agree with TRBD1. The CDR3 totals 16 residues. V shed 1 base and J 4 bases; nucleotides not matched to a gene: 9. The germline CDR1 and CDR2 sequences are LNHNV and YYDKDF (reference sequence). The CDR3 sequence is CATSRGQGVPTYGYTF. As DNA, the CDR3 is TGTGCCACCAGCAGAGGACAGGGCGTCCCGACCTATGGCTACACCTTC.